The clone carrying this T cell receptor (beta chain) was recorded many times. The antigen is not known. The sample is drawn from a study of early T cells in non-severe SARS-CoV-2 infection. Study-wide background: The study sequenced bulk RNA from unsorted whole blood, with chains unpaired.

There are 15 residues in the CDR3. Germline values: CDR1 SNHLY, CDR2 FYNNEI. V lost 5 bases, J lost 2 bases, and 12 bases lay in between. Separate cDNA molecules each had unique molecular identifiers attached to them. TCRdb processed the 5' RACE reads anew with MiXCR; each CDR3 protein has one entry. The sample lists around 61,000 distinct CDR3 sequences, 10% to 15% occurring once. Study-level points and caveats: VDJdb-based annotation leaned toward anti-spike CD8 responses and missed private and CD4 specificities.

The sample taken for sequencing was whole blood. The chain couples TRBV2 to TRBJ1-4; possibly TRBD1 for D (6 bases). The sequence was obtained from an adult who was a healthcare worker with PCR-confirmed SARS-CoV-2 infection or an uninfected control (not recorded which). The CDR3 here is CASSFTGSTNEKLFF. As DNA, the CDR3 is TGTGCCAGCAGTTTTACAGGGTCCACTAATGAAAAACTGTTTTTT.